A single sample is the source of the 27 T cell receptor beta chains below, sequenced in a study of blood T cell repertoires in COVID-19. Measured with immunoSEQ multiplex PCR; TCRdb has only the in-frame clones, and not every one. The sample contains 200,000 to 300,000 clones, 87% of which appear only once. The sequenced sample was peripheral blood. These receptors originate from a man in his 60s who had recovered from COVID-19.

The chain uses TRBV7-9 and TRBJ2-1, with 13 bases fitting TRBD2. The CDR3 extends over 18 amino acids. V shed 4 bases and J 5 bases; nucleotides not matched to a gene: 11. The germline gives CDR1 SEHNR, CDR2 FQNEAQ (reference sequence). The CDR3 region is CASSSRSWTSGGNNEQFF. The CDR3 DNA is TGTGCCAGCAGCTCAAGATCCTGGACTAGCGGGGGAAACAATGAGCAGTTCTTC.

This clone has a single count. The DNA of the CDR3 is TGTGCCAGCAGCTTGGCCCTCGGGGATTCGAGCAAGTACTTC. Translated, it gives CASSLALGDSSKYF. The chain uses TRBV5-4 and TRBJ2-7, with D possibly being TRBD2 (5 bases). The ends were cut back, 0 bases at V and 11 bases at J, with 18 bases in the middle. The CDR3 is made up of 14 amino acids. The germline V gene encodes CDR1 SGHNT and CDR2 YYREEE (reference sequence).

Here the CDR3 reads CASSLQDTGTGELFF. CDR3 nucleotides: TGTGCCAGCAGCCTCCAGGACACCGGCACCGGGGAGCTGTTTTTT. This chain links TRBV14 with TRBJ2-2; D is possibly TRBD1 (5 bases). The length of the CDR3 is 15 residues. CDR1 is SGHDN, CDR2 FVKESK, per germline. Trimming stripped 4 bases from V and 4 bases from J, with 13 bases between.

Regarding this clone: The same CDR3 arises from other DNA sequences in this sample as well. The V gene is TRBV6-5, the J gene TRBJ2-2, with TRBD1 as a possible D gene (6 bases). The length of the CDR3 is 15 residues. Germline assignment: CDR1 MNHEY and CDR2 SVGAGI. Deletions cut 9 bases from V and 3 bases from J, with 17 bases between. The CDR3 loop is CASSLQGLHTGELFF. The CDR3 nucleotides are TGTGCCAGTAGCCTCCAGGGGCTCCACACCGGGGAGCTGTTTTTT.

Only one count was recorded for this clone. The V and J genes are TRBV14 and TRBJ2-7; no clear D gene. CDR1 is SGHDN and CDR2 is FVKESK in the germline V gene. Trimming removed 4 bases from V and 2 bases from J, with 15 bases in between. The CDR3 spans 15 residues. The CDR3 reads CASSPGYYGTYEQYF. DNA of the CDR3: TGTGCCAGCAGCCCCGGGTATTACGGAACCTACGAGCAGTACTTC.

The V and J genes are TRBV3-1 (or the pseudogene TRBV3-2) and TRBJ2-7; maybe TRBD1 (6 bases). The CDR3 totals 17 residues. Trimming removed 4 bases at V and 2 bases at J, with 21 bases between. Germline values: CDR1 LGHDT, CDR2 YNNKEL (reference sequence). The CDR3 nucleotides read TGTGCCAGCAGCCCCGGCAGGGGTGTAGTGCGTACCTACGAGCAGTACTTC. Translating it yields CASSPGRGVVRTYEQYF.

This chain links TRBV7-9 with TRBJ2-7; possibly TRBD1 for D (5 bases). From germline, CDR1 is SEHNR and CDR2 FQNEAQ (reference sequence). V lost 0 bases and J lost 3, with 6 bases in between. The CDR3 covers 13 residues. The CDR3 DNA follows: TGTGCCAGCAGCTTAGCGCAGGGCTACGAGCAGTACTTC. Its translation is CASSLAQGYEQYF.

In its sample, this clone was seen a few times. The genes are TRBV19 and TRBJ2-3; the match to TRBD1 covers 9 bases. The CDR3 consists of 16 residues. With 3 bases clipped from V and 4 bases from J, the junction kept 8 bases outside the gene matches. The V gene's germline CDR1 is LNHDA and CDR2 SQIVND (reference sequence). CDR3 sequence: CASSISRDRAPDTQYF. In DNA, the CDR3 is TGTGCCAGTAGTATTAGCCGGGACAGGGCCCCAGATACGCAGTATTTT.

This clone came up a few times. One end of the junction does not line up with germline, which may come from a read error. The chain couples TRBV19 to TRBJ1-1, with 7 bases aligning to TRBD1. The CDR3 contains 15 residues. From germline, CDR1 is LNHDA and CDR2 SQIVND (reference sequence). The CDR3 DNA is TGTGCCAGTAGTATCTGGACAGGCGAGAACACTGACGCTTTCTTT. This gives the protein CASSIWTGENTDAFF.

The chain has TRBV10-3 and TRBJ2-1; D is unclear. Trimming stripped 5 bases from V and 8 bases from J, with 10 bases between. This CDR3 is built from 12 residues. CDR1 ENHRY and CDR2 SYGVKD come from the germline V gene. CDR3 residues: CAISPRGDEQFF. CDR3 coding DNA: TGTGCCATCAGTCCTAGAGGCGATGAGCAGTTCTTC.

This clone was seen a handful of times. The chain combines TRBV5-5 with TRBJ2-6, with D tentatively TRBD2 (5 bases). Germline CDR1 SGHKS, CDR2 YYEKEE (reference sequence). CDR3 length: 16 amino acids. Deletions cut 6 bases from V and 0 bases from J, with 13 bases between. The CDR3 DNA sequence: TGTGCCAGCAACACCCCTCGGGGCTCTGGGGCCAACGTCCTGACTTTC. Protein product: CASNTPRGSGANVLTF.

The rearrangement links TRBV7-6 to TRBJ2-5; D is perhaps TRBD1 (6 bases). Germline CDR1 and CDR2: SGHVS and FNYEAQ. V was shortened by 1 base and J by 1 base, with 19 bases between the two germline ends. This CDR3 is built from 18 residues. CDR3: CASSLEGAWIGGQETQYF. In nucleotides, the CDR3 is TGTGCCAGCAGCTTAGAGGGCGCTTGGATAGGGGGCCAAGAGACCCAGTACTTC.

This rearrangement joins TRBV24-1 to TRBJ2-3; 7 positions match TRBD2. Looked up from germline, CDR1 is KGHDR and CDR2 is SFDVKD. With V trimmed by 3 bases and J by 0 bases, 8 bases remained unmatched. This CDR3 contains 17 residues. The CDR3 DNA sequence: TGTGCCACCAGTGATATCCCTAGCGGAAAAAGCACAGATACGCAGTATTTT. Translated, it gives CATSDIPSGKSTDTQYF.

The chain links TRBV12-5 to TRBJ1-5; no definite D call. V lost 3 bases to trimming and J lost 0 bases, with 6 bases between them. Germline V gene data show CDR1 as LGHNT and CDR2 as FRNRAP. The CDR3 loop spans 14 amino acids. CDR3 sequence (DNA): TGTGCTAGTGGTTTTGCAGTTAGCAATCAGCCCCAGCATTTT. This translates into CASGFAVSNQPQHF.

This clone came up once. This chain uses TRBV19 with TRBJ2-1, with a possible D match to TRBD2 (6 bases). V was shortened by 1 base and J by 3 bases, with 16 bases between the two germline ends. This CDR3 has 17 amino acids. CDR1 is LNHDA, CDR2 SQIVND, per germline (reference sequence). CDR3 loop: CASSIGDGGIRYNEQFF. As DNA, the CDR3 is TGTGCCAGTAGTATAGGGGACGGGGGTATCCGCTACAATGAGCAGTTCTTC. The whole variable domain, remainder taken from reference TRBV19 and TRBJ2-1, is DGGITQSPKYLFRKEGQNVTLSCEQNLNHDAMYWYRQDPGQGLRLIYYSQIVNDFQKGDIAEGYSVSREKKESFPLTVTSAQKNPTAFYLCASSIGDGGIRYNEQFFGPGTRLTVL.

The V gene is TRBV19, the J gene TRBJ2-1, with 10 bases lining up with TRBD1. The CDR3 is 14 residues long. J lost 7 bases, V lost 8 bases, and 8 bases had no gene match. CDR1 is LNHDA and CDR2 is SQIVND in the germline V gene (reference sequence). The CDR3 is CASSRQGARNEQFF. CDR3 DNA: TGTGCCAGTTCTCGACAGGGGGCTAGGAATGAGCAGTTCTTC.

Note on this clone: An end of the junction does not agree with germline; a read error may underlie this. V and J are TRBV5-1 and TRBJ2-1; TRBD2 aligns across 11 bases. In germline, CDR1 is SGHRS, CDR2 YFSETQ. The CDR3 is made up of 14 amino acids. The CDR3 is CASSLDLLAGGKLF. Here the CDR3 DNA reads TGCGCCAGCAGCTTGGATCTTCTAGCGGGGGGAAAGCTCTTC.

The rearrangement links TRBV6-5 to TRBJ2-3; D might be TRBD1 (5 bases). The CDR3 extends over 12 amino acids. The V gene lost 7 bases and the J gene lost 2 bases, with 7 bases spanning the gap. Germline assignment: CDR1 MNHEY and CDR2 SVGAGI. In DNA form, the CDR3 reads TGTGCCAGCAAGGGGTACACAGATACGCAGTATTTT. Protein: CASKGYTDTQYF.

This sequence joins TRBV11-2 and TRBJ1-3; D gene ambiguous. CDR1 is SGHAT and CDR2 is FQNNGV in the germline V gene. With 5 bases removed from V and 0 bases from J, the gap between germline ends came to 8 bases. This CDR3 contains 14 residues. The CDR3 DNA reads as TGTGCCAGCAGCCCAGTCTTCTCTGGAAACACCATATATTTT. Amino acid sequence: CASSPVFSGNTIYF.

V usage is TRBV5-4 and J usage is TRBJ2-7; 7 nucleotides line up with TRBD1. The trim removed 0 bases at V and 3 bases at J, leaving 9 bases unmatched. This CDR3 contains 16 residues. The germline gives CDR1 SGHNT, CDR2 YYREEE (reference sequence). CDR3 region: CASSLGPTGPYYEQYF. The CDR3 DNA reads TGTGCCAGCAGCTTGGGACCGACAGGGCCCTACTACGAGCAGTACTTC. Complete variable domain (other parts from reference TRBV5-4 and TRBJ2-7): ETGVTQSPTHLIKTRGQQVTLRCSSQSGHNTVSWYQQALGQGPQFIFQYYREEENGRGNFPPRFSGLQFPNYSSELNVNALELDDSALYLCASSLGPTGPYYEQYFGPGTRLTVT.

The rearrangement uses TRBV11-2 and TRBJ1-2, with 10 bases lining up with TRBD1. This CDR3 has 14 amino acids. Trimming cost V 6 bases and J 7 bases; bases outside gene matches: 8. CDR1 is SGHAT, CDR2 FQNNGV, per germline. CDR3 sequence reads: CASREGQGGFGYTF. The CDR3 DNA reads as TGTGCCAGCAGGGAAGGACAGGGGGGTTTTGGCTACACCTTC.

There are a few counts of this clone. V gene TRBV5-1 combines with J gene TRBJ2-7, with TRBD1 matching 12 bases. The CDR3 is 16 residues long. Losses at the gene ends were 1 base for V and 3 bases for J; bases not matched to a gene: 5. Germline CDR1 SGHRS, CDR2 YFSETQ. In nucleotides, the CDR3 is TGCGCCAGCAGCTTGCCCGGGACAGGGGGCAACTACGAGCAGTACTTC. It specifies CASSLPGTGGNYEQYF.

This clone came up once. The CDR3 DNA sequence: TGTGCCATCAGAACAGCCGGGAGATACCCCTACGAGCAGTACTTC. Translation: CAIRTAGRYPYEQYF. V is TRBV10-3 and J is TRBJ2-7; the D gene is possibly TRBD2 (6 bases). The CDR3 has 15 residues. The V gene lost 6 bases and the J gene lost 2 bases, with 17 bases spanning the gap. CDR1 and CDR2 from the germline V gene are ENHRY and SYGVKD.

The rearrangement uses TRBV11-2 and TRBJ2-1, with 15 bases identical to TRBD2. V lost 3 bases, J lost 9 bases, and 12 bases stayed unmatched. The germline CDR1 and CDR2 sequences are SGHAT and FQNNGV. The CDR3 loop spans 18 amino acids. DNA of the CDR3: TGTGCCAGCAGCTTTAAGTCCCTTGGGACTAGCGGGGGGATTGAGCAGTTCTTC. It encodes CASSFKSLGTSGGIEQFF.

Turning to this clone: Other nucleotide sequences from this sample produce the same CDR3. This sequence joins TRBV5-1 and TRBJ2-3; D may be TRBD2 (5 bases). Germline lookup yields CDR1 SGHRS and CDR2 YFSETQ. CDR3 length equals 13 residues. V dropped 4 bases and J dropped 5 bases, with 11 bases sitting between them. In DNA, the CDR3 is TGCGCCAGCAGCCGGACTGGAGAAGATACGCAGTATTTT. Translated: CASSRTGEDTQYF.

The chain carries TRBV19 and TRBJ1-2; 12 bases line up with TRBD1. The germline V gene encodes CDR1 LNHDA and CDR2 SQIVND (reference sequence). With 7 bases clipped from V and 7 bases from J, the junction kept 7 bases outside the gene matches. The CDR3 length is 14 residues. CDR3 in amino acids: CASNRDRGQSGYTF. DNA for the CDR3: TGTGCCAGTAATAGGGACAGGGGGCAAAGTGGCTACACCTTC.

V gene TRBV21-1 combines with J gene TRBJ2-2; the table's D gene call, TRBD1, was not cross checked with the DNA. TRBV21-1 is classified as a pseudogene. The CDR3 runs 17 residues. In DNA form, the CDR3 reads TGTGCCAGCAGCAAAGTACGAGACAGGGGGCGGCCCGGGGAGCTGTTTTTT. This gives the protein CASSKVRDRGRPGELFF.